Sequencing of this T cell receptor (beta chain) was carried out in a study of cytomegalovirus exposure and HLA in healthy donors. The CDR3 covers 15 residues. Trimming removed 0 bases from V and 5 bases from J; junction bases left unmatched: 5. Germline lookup yields CDR1 SNHLY and CDR2 FYNNEI. PCR was performed using 60 Vbeta and 13 Jbeta primers. Libraries were prepared by immunoSEQ multiplex PCR; TCRdb keeps only in-frame clonotypes and omits some of them. The repertoire holds about 170,000 clones, with approximately 81% as singletons. About this clone: Distinct nucleotide sequences in the sample also encode this CDR3.

The rearrangement joins TRBV2 to TRBJ2-5; 8 bases agree with TRBD1. The sample taken for sequencing was PBMCs. This clonotype originated in a man aged 25-40 years in good health and CMV-seropositive. The DNA for the CDR3 is TGTGCCAGCAGTGAAGCGCTTAGGACAGGGGAGACCCAGTACTTC. Its protein is CASSEALRTGETQYF.